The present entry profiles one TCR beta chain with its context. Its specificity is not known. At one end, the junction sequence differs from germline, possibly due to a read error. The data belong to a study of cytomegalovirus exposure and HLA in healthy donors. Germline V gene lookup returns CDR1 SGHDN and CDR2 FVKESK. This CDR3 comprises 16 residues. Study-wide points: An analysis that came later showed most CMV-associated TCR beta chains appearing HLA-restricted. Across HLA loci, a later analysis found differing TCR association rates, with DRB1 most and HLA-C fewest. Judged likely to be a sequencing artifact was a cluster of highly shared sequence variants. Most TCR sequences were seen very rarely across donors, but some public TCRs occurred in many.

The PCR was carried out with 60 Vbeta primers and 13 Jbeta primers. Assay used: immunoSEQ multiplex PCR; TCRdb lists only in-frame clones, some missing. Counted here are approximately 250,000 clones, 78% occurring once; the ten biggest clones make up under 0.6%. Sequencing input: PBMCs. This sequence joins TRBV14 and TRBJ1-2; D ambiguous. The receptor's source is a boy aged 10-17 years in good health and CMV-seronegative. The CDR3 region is CASSQERRPTNYGYPF. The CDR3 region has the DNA TGTGCCAGCAGCCAAGAGAGACGGCCTACCAACTATGGCTACCCCTTC.